Presented here are 3 T cell receptor beta chains from one specimen sequenced in a study of OX40 agonist ivuxolimab in advanced cancers. Method: immunoSEQ multiplex PCR; TCRdb's copy keeps in-frame clones and lacks some. Of about 78,000 clones listed, 92% are singletons. Sequenced here: CD4+ or CD8+ T cells sorted from blood, sampled in a trial of the OX40 agonist ivuxolimab. These TCRs come from an adult with an advanced solid tumor such as melanoma, head and neck, liver or kidney cancer.

This rearrangement joins TRBV7-2 to TRBJ2-6; D not certain. Trimming pared 0 bases from V and 0 bases from J, leaving 0 bases between. The germline gives CDR1 SGHTA, CDR2 FQGNSA. There are 14 residues in the CDR3. The CDR3 region is CASSLASGANVLTF. CDR3 nucleotide sequence: TGTGCCAGCAGCTTAGCCTCTGGGGCCAACGTCCTGACTTTC. Based on the CDR3 plus reference TRBV7-2 and TRBJ2-6, the full variable domain is GAGVSQSPSNKVTEKGKDVELRCDPISGHTALYWYRQSLGQGLEFLIYFQGNSAPDKSGLPSDRFSAERTGGSVSTLTIQRTQQEDSAVYLCASSLASGANVLTFGAGSRLTVL.

The rearrangement uses TRBV6-5 and TRBJ1-6; D call uncertain. Germline lookup yields CDR1 MNHEY and CDR2 SVGAGI. V lost 6 bases, J lost 5 bases, and 14 bases lay in between. CDR3 length equals 15 residues. Written as DNA, the CDR3 is TGTGCCAGCAGCCCTCGGCGGGGAAATAATTCACCCCTCCACTTT. It codes for CASSPRRGNNSPLHF.

This chain joins TRBV6-1 and TRBJ2-4; no definite D call. This CDR3 is built from 11 residues. CDR1 and CDR2 from the germline V gene are MNHNS and SASEGT. As DNA, the CDR3 is TGTGCTCCTCCCGCCAAAAACATTCAGTACTTC. Its translation is CAPPAKNIQYF.